This entry concerns a single TCR beta chain. Antigen unknown. The junction departs from the called germline gene at one end, perhaps through a read error. The data originate from a study of post-analysis software for immune sequencing data. Study summary: As for disease course, relapsing-remitting, secondary progressive and progressive-relapsing multiple sclerosis were all included.

CDR1 is DFQATT, CDR2 SNEGSKA, per germline (reference sequence). This CDR3 region has 14 residues. Unique molecular identifiers were present in the TCR beta cDNA libraries. The source material, about 0.9 to 10 million T cells, gave rise to 450,000 to 550,000 cDNA molecules. TCRdb analysed the PCR reads with MiXCR anew, one entry per CDR3 protein. The sample yields some 690,000 distinct CDR3 sequences, roughly 27% seen once. Overall study results and limits: F measure clustering grouped samples strongly by preparation batch. Five TRBV segments appeared more often in patients than in controls, and TRBV5-6, TRBV5-1 and TRBV20-1 were among these. The study found significantly lower normalized Chao1 diversity in multiple sclerosis patients than in controls.

The chain uses TRBV20-1 and TRBJ2-5; tentatively, D is TRBD1 (6 bases). The sample was blood. This sequence was found in a girl aged 10-17 years with multiple sclerosis. The CDR3 loop is CSARRTGSRETQYF. As DNA, the CDR3 is TGTAGTGCTAGAAGAACAGGGTCTCGAGAGACCCAGTACTTC.